This T cell receptor (beta chain) was captured by sequencing in a study of tumor and adjacent non-tumor tissue in lung cancer. Study in general: Patients were aged about 30 to 76, approximately ten men and about 5 women, stage I to III. Around 4.5 million productive TCRbeta reads were obtained per sample on average. Broader study findings: Top 100 clones took a larger repertoire share in normal lung.

This clonotype was seen at least ten times. Its antigen remains unidentified. The ends were cut back, 6 bases at V and 2 bases at J, with 11 bases in the middle. The CDR3 runs to 14 residues. The template was RNA from unsorted bulk tissue. Distant lung tissue was collected more than 3 cm away from the tumor edge. Newly diagnosed lung cancer patients had thoracic surgery in China, August–late 2014, without prior chemotherapy. TCRbeta libraries were built with three rounds of nested PCR, modified from ARM-PCR. MiXCR, run by TCRdb on the multiplex PCR reads, gives a single entry per CDR3 protein. The sample lists some 100,000 distinct CDR3 sequences; less than 75% were seen once.

This TCR was recovered from a man aged 25 to 40 with non-small cell lung cancer. The sequenced sample was distant non-tumor lung tissue. The J gene is TRBJ2-1, the V gene TRBV12-3 or TRBV12-4; D is uncertain. The CDR3 reads CASSPDSAYNEQFF. The CDR3 DNA reads TGTGCCAGCAGCCCCGATTCCGCCTACAATGAGCAGTTCTTC.